A single sample is the source of the 20 T cell receptor beta chains below, sequenced in a study of beta chain features in type 1 diabetes. Overall study findings and caveats: In all four CD4+ subsets, TCRB CDR3 length was significantly, moderately reduced in type 1 diabetes.

Expressed TCRB transcripts were sequenced because the isolated RNA had all been reverse transcribed beforehand. Sequenced by immunoSEQ multiplex PCR; TCRdb stores in-frame clones only, minus some. This table holds 310,000 or so clones, approximately 15% found once. Antigens for these TCRs are unknown. The source material was naive CD4+ T cells from blood. These receptors came from a man aged 18 to 35 with type 1 diabetes.

This chain joins TRBV11-2 and TRBJ2-6, with 12 bases identical to TRBD1. The CDR3 extends over 19 amino acids. V shed 4 bases and J 4 bases; nucleotides not matched to a gene: 11. Germline V gives CDR1 SGHAT, CDR2 FQNNGV. CDR3 sequence reads: CASSSGAGTGGSGANVLTF. The DNA of the CDR3 is TGTGCCAGCAGCTCGGGGGCCGGGACAGGGGGCTCCGGGGCCAACGTCCTGACTTTC.

This clone was recorded a few times. The chain uses TRBV5-6 and TRBJ1-1; 9 bases fit TRBD1. Germline V lookup: CDR1 SGHDT, CDR2 YYEEEE. The CDR3 covers 15 residues. The V segment lost 0 bases and the J segment 5 bases; nucleotides outside the gene matches: 5. The CDR3 reads CASSLAGTGRTEAFF. The DNA for the CDR3 is TGTGCCAGCAGCTTGGCTGGGACAGGGAGAACTGAAGCTTTCTTT.

The chain has TRBV6-6 and TRBJ2-3; 7 bases align to TRBD2. Germline lookup yields CDR1 MNHNY and CDR2 SVGAGI (reference sequence). CDR3 length equals 13 residues. Trimming removed 6 bases from V and 1 base from J; junction bases left unmatched: 1. Written as DNA, the CDR3 is TGTGCCAGCAGCCGGGGGGGCACAGATACGCAGTATTTT. Translated: CASSRGGTDTQYF.

This clone has a handful of counts. The CDR3 nucleotides are TGTGCCAGCAGTTTATCGAGTCAGGGGAATCAGCCCCAGCATTTT. Its protein product is CASSLSSQGNQPQHF. The genes are TRBV28 and TRBJ1-5, with a possible D match to TRBD1 (6 bases). CDR3 length: 15 amino acids. The germline CDR1 and CDR2 sequences are MDHEN and SYDVKM. V lost 1 base to trimming and J lost 4 bases, with 11 bases between them.

The V gene is TRBV11-2, the J gene TRBJ2-7; D is possibly TRBD2 (5 bases). V dropped 4 bases and J dropped 3 bases, with 16 bases sitting between them. CDR3 length: 15 amino acids. CDR1 SGHAT and CDR2 FQNNGV come from the germline V gene. The CDR3 bases are TGTGCCAGCAGCTCCCCTGATCGAGCGGACTACGAGCAGTACTTC. Its translation: CASSSPDRADYEQYF. Full variable domain (outside the CDR3, taken from reference TRBV11-2 and TRBJ2-7): EAGVAQSPRYKIIEKRQSVAFWCNPISGHATLYWYQQILGQGPKLLIQFQNNGVVDDSQLPKDRFSAERLKGVDSTLKIQPAKLEDSAVYLCASSSPDRADYEQYFGPGTRLTVT.

This clone was recorded a few times. The rearrangement uses TRBV4-2 and TRBJ2-3; the match to TRBD2 covers 9 bases. Germline-derived CDR1 and CDR2 are LGHNA and YNFKEQ. The CDR3 consists of 15 residues. J gave up 0 bases and V 4 bases, and 2 bases lay outside the gene matches. DNA of the CDR3: TGTGCCAGCAGCCTGCGGGAGGGAAGCACAGATACGCAGTATTTT. Translated: CASSLREGSTDTQYF.

The genes are TRBV21-1 and TRBJ2-2; TRBD2 is taken as the D call from the table, unchecked against the DNA. TRBV21-1 is a pseudogene segment. This CDR3 comprises 15 residues. CDR3 protein: CASPPGLRNTGELFF. Written as DNA, the CDR3 is TGTGCCAGTCCACCGGGACTACGCAACACCGGGGAGCTGTTTTTT.

This clone was counted only a few times. The chain has TRBV7-2 and TRBJ2-7; tentatively, D is TRBD2 (5 bases). Germline values: CDR1 SGHTA, CDR2 FQGNSA. The V end lost 6 bases, the J end lost 5 bases, and 11 bases lay between the germline ends. The CDR3 sequence is 12 residues long. The CDR3, as DNA: TGTGCCAGCAGTCACCCGGGGAACGAGCAGTACTTC. It is translated as CASSHPGNEQYF.

This clone has a handful of counts. The V call is TRBV6-6, the J call TRBJ2-7; 8 nucleotides agree with TRBD2. This CDR3 is built from 14 residues. Germline CDR1 is MNHNY and CDR2 is SVGAGI (reference sequence). Unmatched junction bases numbered 6, after V lost 5 bases and J lost 3 bases. The chain's CDR3 is CASSPARGGYEQYF. In DNA form, the CDR3 reads TGTGCCAGCAGTCCCGCCCGGGGGGGCTACGAGCAGTACTTC.

The CDR3 loop reads CASSLVEKYEQYF. CDR3 nucleotides: TGCGCCAGCAGCTTGGTAGAGAAATACGAGCAGTACTTC. The rearrangement joins TRBV5-1 to TRBJ2-7; no clear D. The length of the CDR3 is 13 residues. V lost 0 bases and J 4 bases, leaving 8 bases between the germline ends. Germline V CDR1 and CDR2: SGHRS, YFSETQ.

The rearrangement uses TRBV18 and TRBJ1-5; the match to TRBD1 covers 9 bases. This CDR3 spans 15 amino acids. V was clipped by 5 bases and J by 6 bases; unmatched bases: 8. The germline V gene encodes CDR1 KGHSH and CDR2 LQKENI. CDR3 loop: CASSIGQGSVQPQHF. In nucleotides, the CDR3 is TGTGCCAGCTCAATAGGACAGGGGTCGGTTCAGCCCCAGCATTTT.

This clone was found a few times. The V gene is TRBV27, the J gene TRBJ2-1, with 8 bases fitting TRBD2. Germline loops: CDR1 MNHEY, CDR2 SMNVEV (reference sequence). V dropped 5 bases and J dropped 8; count of bases not matched to a gene: 14. The CDR3 has 16 amino acids. In DNA, the CDR3 is TGTGCCAGCAGTACATGGACTAGCCCACAAGTCCATGAGCAGTTCTTC. Protein product: CASSTWTSPQVHEQFF.

This clone was seen a few times. This same CDR3 is encoded by further DNA sequences in the sample. The chain carries TRBV27 and TRBJ1-2; D might be TRBD1 (5 bases). The CDR3 has 13 residues. Germline loops: CDR1 MNHEY, CDR2 SMNVEV (reference sequence). The V end lost 2 bases, the J end lost 2 bases, and 6 bases lay between the germline ends. The CDR3: CASSLRQNYGYTF. CDR3 coding DNA: TGTGCCAGCAGTTTAAGACAGAACTATGGCTACACCTTC.

Only a few counts were recorded for this clone. This chain connects TRBV28 to TRBJ2-1; 8 bases are shared with TRBD1. Germline CDR1 and CDR2: MDHEN and SYDVKM. J gave up 15 bases and V 3 bases, and 16 bases lay outside the gene matches. This CDR3 contains 15 residues. The CDR3 region is CASSFRVRGRGRRFF. The CDR3 nucleotides are TGTGCCAGCAGTTTTCGGGTCAGGGGGCGTGGAAGGCGGTTCTTC. Full variable domain (outside the CDR3, taken from reference TRBV28 and TRBJ2-1): DVKVTQSSRYLVKRTGEKVFLECVQDMDHENMFWYRQDPGLGLRLIYFSYDVKMKEKGDIPEGYSVSREKKERFSLILESASTNQTSMYLCASSFRVRGRGRRFFGPGTRLTVL.

The rearrangement joins TRBV5-1 to TRBJ2-7; a weak D match, TRBD1 (5 bases). Between the trimmed V and J ends, which lost 0 bases and 7 bases, there was a span of 17 bases. The CDR3 covers 15 residues. Germline loops: CDR1 SGHRS, CDR2 YFSETQ. CDR3 sequence (DNA): TGCGCCAGCAGCTTGGATGTTAAGGGGCGCGTTGAGCAGTACTTC. Its translation is CASSLDVKGRVEQYF.

The chain joins TRBV19 to TRBJ1-2; D is uncertain. Trimming pared 3 bases from V and 6 bases from J, leaving 5 bases between. Germline V gene sequence: CDR1 LNHDA, CDR2 SQIVND (reference sequence). The CDR3 has 11 amino acids. The CDR3 DNA follows: TGTGCCAGTAGTATCGCAGATGGCTACACCTTC. This gives the protein CASSIADGYTF.

This clone has a handful of counts. V gene TRBV6-5 combines with J gene TRBJ1-2, with D uncertain. This CDR3 has 14 amino acids. V was pared by 3 bases and J by 4 bases, with 12 bases between. Germline assignment: CDR1 MNHEY and CDR2 SVGAGI. This CDR3 is CASSYSGSGYGYTF. The CDR3 region has the DNA TGTGCCAGCAGTTATTCGGGCAGCGGCTATGGCTACACCTTC.

The genes are TRBV4-1 and TRBJ2-4, with TRBD1 matching 7 bases. The ends lost 2 bases at V and 0 bases at J; junction bases unmatched: 7. CDR1 and CDR2 from the germline V gene are MGHRA and YSYEKL. The CDR3 consists of 17 residues. CDR3 DNA sequence: TGCGCCAGCAGCCAACCTGGACAGGCGCTAGCCAAAAACATTCAGTACTTC. This sequence encodes CASSQPGQALAKNIQYF.

The V gene is TRBV23-1, the J gene TRBJ1-2; 7 bases align to TRBD1. TRBV23-1 is flagged as an ORF with uncertain function. V trimming: 6 bases; J trimming: 8 bases; junction bases outside the gene matches: 15. This CDR3 region has 15 residues. The CDR3 reads CASSQDGTAWGGYTF. The CDR3 DNA follows: TGCGCCAGCAGCCAAGATGGGACAGCCTGGGGAGGCTACACCTTC.

In its sample, this clone was seen a few times. CDR3 nucleotides: TGCGCCAGCAGTCCCCAGCGGGGGACAACAGATACGCAGTATTTT. Translating it yields CASSPQRGTTDTQYF. The chain carries TRBV5-1 and TRBJ2-3; 8 nucleotides align to TRBD2. This CDR3 has 15 amino acids. The J segment lost 3 bases and the V segment lost 5 bases, leaving 8 bases of the junction unmatched. Germline V lookup: CDR1 SGHRS, CDR2 YFSETQ.